One sample yielded the 26 T cell receptor beta chains listed below, sequenced in a study of immune reconstitution after stem cell transplant in scleroderma (TCRdb year 2017). Receptor amplification or capture employed RT-PCR. Sequenced on an Illumina MiSeq. Using fastp trimming at Q25 and MiXCR clonotype assembly, TCRdb reanalyzed the public sequencing data and kept in-frame beta chains. Identical CDR3 proteins give one entry, which carries the most common genes and DNA. A total of more than 3,500 distinct CDR3 sequences appear in this sample, about 5.7% of them only once. The ten largest make up 15% of the sample. The sample was taken before or after autologous hematopoietic stem cell transplantation (not recorded which). These receptors all stem from a female donor with systemic sclerosis.

The rearrangement links TRBV10-3 to TRBJ2-5; either TRBD1 or TRBD2 may supply D (5 bases each). This CDR3 has 14 amino acids. The V end lost 4 bases, the J end lost 0 bases, and 9 bases lay between the germline ends. Germline CDR1 ENHRY, CDR2 SYGVKD. The DNA for the CDR3 is TGTGCCATCAGTGTGGGACGGAACCAAGAGACCCAGTACTTC. Translated: CAISVGRNQETQYF.

This clonotype is labeled as medium-sized. The V and J genes are TRBV27 and TRBJ2-7, with D possibly matching TRBD2 (6 bases). Trimming stripped 2 bases from V and 3 bases from J, with 20 bases between. From germline, CDR1 is MNHEY and CDR2 SMNVEV (reference sequence). The CDR3 has 17 residues. The CDR3 region is CASSLRVASGQDYEQYF. CDR3 sequence (DNA): TGTGCCAGCAGTTTAAGGGTGGCCAGCGGGCAAGACTACGAGCAGTACTTC.

Within the sample, this clonotype is large. The rearrangement links TRBV6-6 to TRBJ1-1, with unresolved D. CDR3 size: 13 residues. The germline V gene encodes CDR1 MNHNY and CDR2 SVGAGI (reference sequence). The V gene lost 6 bases and the J gene lost 3 bases, with 11 bases spanning the gap. CDR3 residues: CASRPAGDTEAFF. CDR3 bases: TGTGCCAGCAGACCAGCGGGCGACACTGAAGCTTTCTTT.

This clonotype was counted only a few times. The CDR3 DNA is TGCGCCAGCAGCTCCAAAGGGACAGCGCACACAGATACGCAGTATTTT. Protein sequence: CASSSKGTAHTDTQYF. This chain connects TRBV5-1 to TRBJ2-3; 7 positions agree with TRBD1. The CDR3 is 16 amino acids. Germline values: CDR1 SGHRS, CDR2 YFSETQ. Germline trimming cut 3 bases from V and 2 bases from J; bases unmatched to any gene: 9.

Comments on this clonotype: This may stem from a read error, because a much larger clone lies one nucleotide away. The V call is TRBV20-1, the J call TRBJ2-1; weak D call: TRBD2 (6 bases). This CDR3 has 16 residues. Germline CDR1 reads DFQATT; CDR2 reads SNEGSKA (reference sequence). Trimming left V 0 bases short and J 0 bases short, with 12 bases between. CDR3 in amino acids: CSARDRGAFSYNEQFF. Written as DNA, the CDR3 is TGCAGTGCTAGAGATCGCGGGGCCTTCTCCTACAATGAGCAGTTCTTC.

This clonotype is categorized as medium-sized. The chain employs TRBV19 and TRBJ1-1, with 8 nucleotides matching TRBD1. Germline lookup yields CDR1 LNHDA and CDR2 SQIVND (reference sequence). J lost 5 bases, V lost 7 bases, and 6 bases had no gene match. The CDR3 is 13 residues long. This chain's CDR3 is CASTRQGITEAFF. Here the CDR3 DNA reads TGTGCCAGTACGCGACAGGGGATAACTGAAGCTTTCTTT.

The chain links TRBV29-1 to TRBJ1-1, with 7 nucleotides matching TRBD1. This CDR3 has 11 residues. The trim removed 8 bases at V and 8 bases at J, leaving 8 bases unmatched. The germline V gene has CDR1 SQVTM and CDR2 ANQGSEA. Here the CDR3 reads CSTAEGQEAFF. The CDR3 nucleotides read TGCAGCACAGCTGAGGGACAGGAAGCTTTCTTT.

This clonotype was detected only a few times. The CDR3 sequence: CASTRMASVRQPQHF. The CDR3 DNA is TGTGCCAGCACCAGGATGGCCTCCGTTCGACAGCCCCAGCATTTT. The chain uses TRBV2 and TRBJ1-5; D unresolved. The V gene lost 7 bases and the J gene lost 7 bases, with 20 bases spanning the gap. Germline values: CDR1 SNHLY, CDR2 FYNNEI. This CDR3 has 15 residues.

This clonotype rates as medium-sized (0.01 to 0.1%). This chain joins TRBV21-1 and TRBJ1-1; the table's D call, TRBD1, was not checked against the DNA. TRBV21-1 is a documented pseudogene. The CDR3 covers 18 residues. Written as DNA, the CDR3 is TGTGCCAGCAGCAAAGCCACAGGACAGGGGCATCTATTAGCTGAAGCTTTCTTT. This codes for CASSKATGQGHLLAEAFF.

This clonotype was seen only a few times. The rearrangement links TRBV12-3 or TRBV12-4 to TRBJ1-2, with TRBD1 matching 7 bases. This CDR3 region has 16 residues. The J segment lost 4 bases and the V segment lost 5 bases, leaving 13 bases of the junction unmatched. The CDR3 spells CASSTRSRGSPYGYTF. The DNA of the CDR3 is TGTGCCAGCAGTACCCGCTCCAGGGGGAGCCCCTATGGCTACACCTTC.

The genes are TRBV2 and TRBJ2-3; 8 bases match TRBD2. Trimming cost V 7 bases and J 2 bases; bases outside gene matches: 5. This CDR3 is 14 amino acids long. Germline CDR1 SNHLY, CDR2 FYNNEI. The DNA for the CDR3 is TGTGCCAGCAAGCGGGGGCCCTACACAGATACGCAGTATTTT. It codes for CASKRGPYTDTQYF.

This clonotype was seen a few times. J is TRBJ1-6 and V is TRBV7-2; D call uncertain. The V gene's germline CDR1 is SGHTA and CDR2 FQGNSA. The CDR3 has 16 residues. V was trimmed by 3 bases and J by 8 bases, leaving 17 bases between them. The CDR3 DNA reads as TGTGCCAGCAGCTTCGACCCATGGGTCGAGGATTCACCCCTCCACTTT. Translating it yields CASSFDPWVEDSPLHF.

This clonotype counts as medium-sized. The V gene is TRBV5-1, the J gene TRBJ2-1, with D perhaps TRBD1 (5 bases). The V gene's germline CDR1 is SGHRS and CDR2 YFSETQ. V was clipped by 3 bases and J by 4 bases, with 11 bases between them. The CDR3 consists of 14 residues. The DNA for the CDR3 is TGCGCCAGCAGCTCAGGACACGCGTACAATGAGCAGTTCTTC. Its protein product is CASSSGHAYNEQFF.

This clonotype qualifies as medium-sized. The chain links TRBV20-1 to TRBJ1-5; D unclear. CDR1 is DFQATT, CDR2 SNEGSKA, per germline (reference sequence). The CDR3 runs 11 residues. V was clipped by 3 bases and J by 9 bases, with 9 bases between them. CDR3 amino acids: CSASRNGPQHF. In DNA form, the CDR3 reads TGCAGTGCTAGCAGGAATGGGCCCCAGCATTTT.

This clonotype rates as medium-sized (0.01 to 0.1%). The chain employs TRBV5-6 and TRBJ2-7, with TRBD1 as a possible D gene (7 bases). The CDR3 spans 15 residues. Germline V lookup: CDR1 SGHDT, CDR2 YYEEEE. Trimming cost V 2 bases and J 4 bases, with 16 bases left between them. The CDR3 region is CASSLGQGGFYEQYF. The CDR3, as DNA: TGTGCCAGCAGCTTAGGGCAGGGGGGATTTTACGAGCAGTACTTC.

This clonotype is termed medium-sized (0.01 to 0.1%). The gene calls are TRBV11-2 and TRBJ1-1; D gene uncertain. CDR1 SGHAT and CDR2 FQNNGV come from the germline V gene. The V end lost 5 bases, the J end lost 1 base, and 11 bases lay between the germline ends. CDR3 length equals 14 residues. The CDR3 reads CASSPPSRNTEAFF. The CDR3 nucleotides are TGTGCCAGCAGCCCGCCCTCAAGGAACACTGAAGCTTTCTTT.

The chain combines TRBV3-1 with TRBJ2-2, with D possibly being TRBD1 (5 bases). The germline V and J ends were trimmed by 0 bases and 1 base, with 15 bases remaining between them. In germline, CDR1 is LGHDT, CDR2 YNNKEL (reference sequence). The CDR3 loop spans 18 amino acids. The CDR3 sequence is CASSQDVIRAGNTGELFF. The CDR3 DNA follows: TGTGCCAGCAGCCAAGATGTAATCAGGGCCGGGAACACCGGGGAGCTGTTTTTT.

The chain joins TRBV5-5 to TRBJ1-1; D is unclear. Trimming cost V 4 bases and J 1 base, with 11 bases left between them. The CDR3 is made up of 14 amino acids. Germline CDR1 and CDR2: SGHKS and YYEKEE (reference sequence). CDR3 DNA sequence: TGTGCCAGCAGCGGTCGATCGGGGAACACTGAAGCTTTCTTT. It codes for CASSGRSGNTEAFF. The full variable domain, rest sourced from reference TRBV5-5 and TRBJ1-1, is DAGVTQSPTHLIKTRGQQVTLRCSPISGHKSVSWYQQVLGQGPQFIFQYYEKEERGRGNFPDRFSARQFPNYSSELNVNALLLGDSALYLCASSGRSGNTEAFFGQGTRLTVV.

This clonotype was seen at least ten times. V and J are TRBV6-5 and TRBJ2-7, with D possibly TRBD2 on 7 matching bases. The V end lost 0 bases, the J end lost 3 bases, and 15 bases lay between the germline ends. Per germline, CDR1 MNHEY and CDR2 SVGAGI. This CDR3 region has 16 residues. DNA for the CDR3: TGTGCCAGCAGTTACTCGGGGGGGCCAGGGCTCTACGAGCAGTACTTC. It is translated as CASSYSGGPGLYEQYF.

Of note for this clonotype: This sequence may be a read error, since a much larger clone differs from it by one base. In DNA form, the CDR3 reads TGTGCCAGCAGTGGCCGAGGGACGGGACGGGGTAACTATGGCTACACCTTC. Its protein product is CASSGRGTGRGNYGYTF. The V and J genes are TRBV25-1 and TRBJ1-2; a weak D match, TRBD1 (5 bases). With 4 bases removed from V and 1 base from J, the gap between germline ends came to 19 bases. CDR1 is MGHDK, CDR2 SYGVNS, per germline. This CDR3 is built from 17 residues.

By sample fraction, this clonotype is medium-sized. CDR3 DNA sequence: TGCAGCGTTGAACTGGCCACGGGAAACCTAAACATTCAGTACTTC. Encoded protein: CSVELATGNLNIQYF. The genes are TRBV29-1 and TRBJ2-4, with D perhaps matching TRBD2 (5 bases). Trimming took off 2 bases at V and 6 bases at J, with 17 bases between the two ends. From germline, CDR1 is SQVTM and CDR2 ANQGSEA. The CDR3 spans 15 residues. Drawing the rest from reference TRBV29-1 and TRBJ2-4, the complete variable domain is SAVISQKPSRDICQRGTSLTIQCQVDSQVTMMFWYRQQPGQSLTLIATANQGSEATYESGFVIDKFPISRPNLTFSTLTVSNMSPEDSSIYLCSVELATGNLNIQYFGAGTRLSVL.

This clonotype is labeled as medium-sized. This chain links TRBV11-2 with TRBJ2-7, with 8 nucleotides matching TRBD1. The CDR3 covers 14 residues. The trim removed 5 bases at V and 0 bases at J, leaving 3 bases unmatched. CDR1 and CDR2 from the germline V gene are SGHAT and FQNNGV. CDR3 nucleotides: TGTGCCAGCAGCAATACAGGGGGCTCCTACGAGCAGTACTTC. It is translated as CASSNTGGSYEQYF. Together with reference TRBV11-2 and TRBJ2-7, the CDR3 gives the full variable domain: EAGVAQSPRYKIIEKRQSVAFWCNPISGHATLYWYQQILGQGPKLLIQFQNNGVVDDSQLPKDRFSAERLKGVDSTLKIQPAKLEDSAVYLCASSNTGGSYEQYFGPGTRLTVT.

This clonotype is medium-sized. The rearrangement joins TRBV27 to TRBJ1-5, with TRBD1 as a possible D gene (5 bases). Trimming removed 1 base at V and 4 bases at J, with 5 bases between. The germline gives CDR1 MNHEY, CDR2 SMNVEV (reference sequence). This CDR3 region has 13 residues. The CDR3 reads CASSLWGNQPQHF. The CDR3 region has the DNA TGTGCCAGCAGTTTATGGGGGAATCAGCCCCAGCATTTT.

The chain recombines TRBV3-1 with TRBJ2-1; 7 positions agree with TRBD2. Germline CDR1 is LGHDT and CDR2 is YNNKEL (reference sequence). The CDR3 is made up of 15 amino acids. V was clipped by 1 base and J by 7 bases; unmatched bases: 7. CDR3 nucleotides: TGTGCCAGCAGCCAAGGGCGGGGGTGGTGGAATGAGCAGTTCTTC. Protein sequence: CASSQGRGWWNEQFF.

This clonotype qualifies as medium-sized. V gene TRBV2 combines with J gene TRBJ1-2; D is unclear. The CDR3 has 12 residues. Germline CDR1 and CDR2: SNHLY and FYNNEI. Trimming shortened V by 4 bases and J by 3 bases, and 6 bases separated the two germline ends. The CDR3 nucleotides are TGTGCCAGCAGTGGTCAGGACTATGGCTACACCTTC. Residues: CASSGQDYGYTF.

This clonotype rates as medium-sized. This sequence joins TRBV20-1 and TRBJ2-1, with D tentatively TRBD2 (6 bases). Germline CDR1 reads DFQATT; CDR2 reads SNEGSKA (reference sequence). V lost 6 bases and J lost 7, with 19 bases in between. The CDR3 has 14 residues. Here the CDR3 reads CSAPRDFTRNEQFF. DNA for the CDR3: TGCAGTGCCCCCCGGGACTTCACCCGTAATGAGCAGTTCTTC.